Given below is one T cell receptor (beta chain) in context. The target antigen is unknown. This entry is derived from a study of PD-1 blockade in classical Hodgkin lymphoma. Broader study findings: Patients with a complete response exhibited baseline diversity comparable to newly diagnosed patients. It was reported that newly diagnosed patients had less baseline TCR diversity than healthy donors.

Autologous stem cell transplantation was followed by relapse in every patient, and brentuximab vedotin exposure varied. The method was immunoSEQ multiplex PCR; TCRdb's version includes in-frame clones alone and lacks a portion of them. The data hold 29,000 or so clones, with about 76% observed a single time. CDR3 length: 12 amino acids. With 2 bases removed from V and 8 bases from J, the gap between germline ends came to 10 bases. The germline V gene has CDR1 SGDLS and CDR2 YYNGEE. The specimen comprised peripheral blood mononuclear cells (PBMCs), sampled before the second cycle of nivolumab. The chain employs TRBV9 and TRBJ1-2; D uncertain. This receptor was obtained from a human donor with classical Hodgkin lymphoma. Written as DNA, the CDR3 is TGTGCCAGCAGCGTCCCCCCCGGAGGCTACACCTTC. Translated, it gives CASSVPPGGYTF. The entire variable domain, with the rest obtained from reference TRBV9 and TRBJ1-2, is as follows: DSGVTQTPKHLITATGQRVTLRCSPRSGDLSVYWYQQSLDQGLQFLIQYYNGEERAKGNILERFSAQQFPDLHSELNLSSLELGDSALYFCASSVPPGGYTFGSGTRLTVV.